Listed here are 19 T cell receptor beta chains from one sample, sequenced in a study of cytomegalovirus exposure and HLA in healthy donors. A multiplex PCR was run with 60 Vbeta primers and 13 Jbeta primers. The table came from immunoSEQ multiplex PCR; TCRdb's copy has only in-frame clones and leaves some out. The table records around 150,000 clones, around 65% of them present only once. The sequenced sample was PBMCs. All receptors come from a woman in her 30s in good health and CMV-seropositive.

This clone appeared a few times. The genes are TRBV6-1 and TRBJ1-2; D is unclear. Germline V gives CDR1 MNHNS, CDR2 SASEGT. The length of the CDR3 is 15 residues. V was pared by 7 bases and J by 4 bases, with 19 bases between. The CDR3, as DNA: TGTGCCAGCATGAGGTGGTCAGCACCTCTCTATGGCTACACCTTC. It yields the protein CASMRWSAPLYGYTF.

The gene calls are TRBV18 and TRBJ1-4, with 9 bases fitting TRBD1. V lost 4 bases and J lost 3; bases outside the gene matches: 3. Per the germline V gene, CDR1 is KGHSH and CDR2 is LQKENI. The CDR3 contains 15 residues. CDR3 in amino acids: CASSQQGAANEKLFF. In DNA form, the CDR3 reads TGTGCCAGCTCACAACAGGGGGCAGCTAATGAAAAACTGTTTTTT.

The V gene is TRBV28, the J gene TRBJ2-1; maybe TRBD1 (5 bases). V dropped 3 bases and J dropped 2 bases, with 8 bases sitting between them. Germline values: CDR1 MDHEN, CDR2 SYDVKM. CDR3 length equals 14 residues. The CDR3 DNA reads TGTGCCAGCAGTTTCTGGACAACCTACAATGAGCAGTTCTTC. This encodes CASSFWTTYNEQFF. Drawing the rest from reference TRBV28 and TRBJ2-1, the complete variable domain is DVKVTQSSRYLVKRTGEKVFLECVQDMDHENMFWYRQDPGLGLRLIYFSYDVKMKEKGDIPEGYSVSREKKERFSLILESASTNQTSMYLCASSFWTTYNEQFFGPGTRLTVL.

This clone was counted a few times. The chain couples TRBV2 to TRBJ1-5, with D perhaps matching TRBD1 (5 bases). V lost 3 bases and J 3 bases, leaving 12 bases between the germline ends. Germline CDR1 reads SNHLY; CDR2 reads FYNNEI. The CDR3 covers 15 residues. CDR3 bases: TGTGCCAGCAGTGAGGCAGGGAGGGACAATCAGCCCCAGCATTTT. Protein product: CASSEAGRDNQPQHF. The variable domain in full, with the rest retrieved from reference TRBV2 and TRBJ1-5, is EPEVTQTPSHQVTQMGQEVILRCVPISNHLYFYWYRQILGQKVEFLVSFYNNEISEKSEIFDDQFSVERPDGSNFTLKIRSTKLEDSAMYFCASSEAGRDNQPQHFGDGTRLSIL.

This sequence joins TRBV2 and TRBJ2-7; TRBD1 might be the D (6 bases). Germline V CDR1 and CDR2: SNHLY, FYNNEI. The V gene lost 7 bases and the J gene lost 5 bases, with 12 bases spanning the gap. This CDR3 contains 12 residues. The CDR3 DNA reads TGTGCCAGCAAAGAACAGGGCCACGAGCAGTACTTC. Translated: CASKEQGHEQYF.

This clone occurred once. This chain links TRBV19 with TRBJ1-6, with 9 positions matching TRBD1. In germline, CDR1 is LNHDA, CDR2 SQIVND (reference sequence). V lost 5 bases to trimming and J lost 10 bases; unmatched junction nucleotides: 9. The CDR3 consists of 15 residues. CDR3 in amino acids: CASSDQDRGTSPLHF. CDR3 coding DNA: TGTGCCAGTAGTGATCAGGACAGGGGCACCTCACCCCTCCACTTT.

This sequence joins TRBV5-4 and TRBJ2-3; 16 bases line up with TRBD2. J gave up 2 bases and V 9 bases, and 3 bases lay outside the gene matches. The V gene's germline CDR1 is SGHNT and CDR2 YYREEE (reference sequence). The CDR3 runs to 15 residues. CDR3 nucleotides: TGTGCCATCGGGACTAGCGGGGGGGCCACAGATACGCAGTATTTT. Amino acid sequence: CAIGTSGGATDTQYF.

The CDR3 sequence is CSGRVEGTEAFF. The CDR3 DNA follows: TGCAGCGGACGAGTTGAGGGCACTGAAGCTTTCTTT. The rearrangement joins TRBV29-1 to TRBJ1-1, with D unresolved. Germline CDR1 and CDR2: SQVTM and ANQGSEA. The ends were cut back, 7 bases at V and 4 bases at J, with 13 bases in the middle. This CDR3 contains 12 residues.

CDR3 nucleotide sequence: TGTGCCAGCAGCTCAAAGGGGACAGGGAGCCACAATGAGCAGTTCTTC. It specifies CASSSKGTGSHNEQFF. This chain uses TRBV7-3 with TRBJ2-1; 9 bases are a match to TRBD1. CDR3 size: 16 residues. Germline loops: CDR1 SGHTA, CDR2 FQGTGA. With 4 bases clipped from V and 5 bases from J, the junction kept 9 bases outside the gene matches.

V usage is TRBV21-1 and J usage is TRBJ1-5. TRBV21-1 has pseudogene status. The CDR3 sequence is 13 residues long. The CDR3 sequence: CASALSSDQPQHF. CDR3 DNA: TGTGCCAGCGCCCTATCCAGCGATCAGCCCCAGCATTTT.

The J gene is TRBJ1-3, the V gene TRBV27; no firm D call. CDR3 size: 14 residues. CDR1 is MNHEY and CDR2 is SMNVEV in the germline V gene (reference sequence). The V end lost 7 bases, the J end lost 2 bases, and 12 bases lay between the germline ends. CDR3 nucleotides: TGTGCCAGCATGAGGGTATTGGCTGGAAACACCATATATTTT. This encodes CASMRVLAGNTIYF.

The chain uses TRBV27 and TRBJ1-4; a weak D match, TRBD1 (5 bases). CDR1 is MNHEY and CDR2 is SMNVEV in the germline V gene (reference sequence). The CDR3 has 15 amino acids. The ends were cut back, 5 bases at V and 2 bases at J, with 12 bases in the middle. The CDR3 bases are TGTGCCAGCAGTCAACCAGGGAAGACTAATGAAAAACTGTTTTTT. It is translated as CASSQPGKTNEKLFF.

The chain has TRBV11-2 and TRBJ1-2; 8 bases match TRBD1. The CDR3 length is 14 residues. CDR1 and CDR2 (germline): SGHAT, FQNNGV. The junction had 7 bases not matched to a gene; V was cut back by 2 bases and J by 8 bases. The CDR3 region has the DNA TGTGCCAGCAGCTTAAATGCAGGGGGCAGAGGCTACACCTTC. The encoded protein is CASSLNAGGRGYTF.

The chain carries TRBV29-1 and TRBJ2-2; unclear D gene. Trimming stripped 4 bases from V and 2 bases from J, with 11 bases between. The CDR3 consists of 14 residues. The germline gives CDR1 SQVTM, CDR2 ANQGSEA. As DNA, the CDR3 is TGCAGCGTTGTCGACCAGCGCAACACCGGGGAGCTGTTTTTT. It yields the protein CSVVDQRNTGELFF.

The rearrangement uses TRBV5-4 and TRBJ2-7, with a tentative D call TRBD2 (7 bases). Trimming removed 4 bases at V and 7 bases at J, with 12 bases between. The CDR3 runs to 12 residues. Per the germline V gene, CDR1 is SGHNT and CDR2 is YYREEE (reference sequence). CDR3 DNA sequence: TGTGCCAGCAGCCTGCGGGGGCCTGAGCAGTACTTC. It specifies CASSLRGPEQYF.

This clone has just a few counts. This chain links TRBV4-1 with TRBJ2-1; the D gene is possibly TRBD1 (6 bases). Trimming removed 3 bases at V and 3 bases at J, with 21 bases between. The CDR3 contains 18 residues. CDR1 and CDR2 (germline): MGHRA, YSYEKL. The DNA for the CDR3 is TGCGCCAGCAGCCATTCCCGGTTACGGGACAAACACTACAATGAGCAGTTCTTC. Its translation: CASSHSRLRDKHYNEQFF.

The gene calls are TRBV5-1 and TRBJ1-6; D perhaps matches TRBD1 (6 bases). The V gene lost 8 bases and the J gene lost 7 bases, with 13 bases spanning the gap. The germline CDR1 and CDR2 sequences are SGHRS and YFSETQ. The CDR3 spans 13 residues. The CDR3 is CASHDRQNSPLHF. CDR3 bases: TGCGCCAGTCACGACAGGCAGAATTCACCCCTCCACTTT.

The rearrangement uses TRBV27 and TRBJ2-6; tentatively, D is TRBD2 (5 bases). CDR1 and CDR2 from the germline V gene are MNHEY and SMNVEV (reference sequence). Trimming stripped 6 bases from V and 1 base from J, with 7 bases between. CDR3 length: 14 amino acids. CDR3 sequence (DNA): TGTGCCAGCAGCTGGAGGTCTGGGGCCAACGTCCTGACTTTC. This codes for CASSWRSGANVLTF.

This clone turned up a few times. The rearrangement uses TRBV2 and TRBJ2-7, with 7 bases identical to TRBD1. Germline V gene data show CDR1 as SNHLY and CDR2 as FYNNEI. The CDR3 consists of 18 residues. V shed 2 bases and J 3 bases; nucleotides not matched to a gene: 16. As DNA, the CDR3 is TGTGCCAGCAGTGAAACCTCCCCGTATTGGGACAGCTACTACGAGCAGTACTTC. Translating it yields CASSETSPYWDSYYEQYF.